Listed below are T cell receptor beta chains from one sample, sequenced in a study of shared clonotypes between healthy human individuals. Repertoires were generated with immunoSEQ multiplex PCR, while TCRdb's copy carries only in-frame clones and drops some. Of more than 400,000 clones in the sample, 90% to 96% are singletons; the top ten hold approximately 0.06%. The specimen was naive CD4+ T cells sorted from blood. Receptors were obtained from a woman in her twenties or thirties in good health. Each CDR3 is given with its conserved first and last residue. A D gene is named only where the DNA matches it firmly. Only some rows state a clone size, as once, few, many or a class for expanded clones.

>TRBD2|TRBJ2-3|-|TRBV10-1
TGCGCCAGCAGTGGACTAGCGGGAGGGAACACAGATACGCAGTATTTT
CASSGLAGGNTDTQYF
>-|TRBJ2-1|-|TRBV15
TGTGCCACCAGCAGAGATCCCATTGGGGGCCCCAATGAGCAGTTCTTC
CATSRDPIGGPNEQFF
>TRBD2|TRBJ2-5|once|TRBV5-4
TGTGCCAGCAGCTTGGCCGGGCAGGGAGGGGAGACCCAGTACTTC
CASSLAGQGGETQYF
>TRBD1|TRBJ1-2|-|TRBV27
TGTGCCAGCAGTAAACGACAGGGGGCCTTTGGCTACACCTTC
CASSKRQGAFGYTF
>TRBD1|TRBJ1-1|-|TRBV7-9
TGTGCCAGCAGCCCCAGGGGGCCGGACACTGAAGCTTTCTTT
CASSPRGPDTEAFF
>-|TRBJ1-1|-|TRBV4-1
TGCGCCAGCAGCCAAGGTCTCCCCTTGACGGTGAACACTGAAGCTTTCTTT
CASSQGLPLTVNTEAFF
>-|TRBJ2-1|-|TRBV9
TGTGCCAGCAGCGTAGAAGGGGGAGGGCATAATGAGCAGTTCTTC
CASSVEGGGHNEQFF
>TRBD1|TRBJ1-4|-|TRBV6-5
TGTGCCAGCAGTCGGACAGGGGGGTATGAAAAACTGTTTTTT
CASSRTGGYEKLFF
>TRBD2|TRBJ2-1|-|TRBV2
TGTGCCAGCATTACTAGCGGGAGCCAGAATGAGCAGTTCTTC
CASITSGSQNEQFF
>-|TRBJ2-5|once|TRBV28
TGTGCCAGCAGTCCTGGGTTTCGCGTCGCGGAGACCCAGTACTTC
CASSPGFRVAETQYF
>TRBD1|TRBJ2-4|-|TRBV18
TGTGCCAGCTCACCCCTCGGTTGGTTTGGGGACAGCACCAAAAACATTCAGTACTTC
CASSPLGWFGDSTKNIQYF
>-|TRBJ1-1|few|TRBV4-1
TGCGCCAGCAGTCCCCAGGCAGCCATGAACACTGAAGCTTTCTTT
CASSPQAAMNTEAFF
>TRBD2|TRBJ2-1|-|TRBV28
TGTGCCAGCAGCTGGGGGGGAGACTACAATGAGCAGTTCTTC
CASSWGGDYNEQFF
>-|TRBJ1-1|once|TRBV2
TGTGCCAGCAGTGGTCTGGGGTCGAGAGAACGGGCTTTCTTT
CASSGLGSRERAFF
>-|TRBJ2-7|-|TRBV11-2
TGTGCCAGCAGCTTAGCCCTAGCTTGGGAGCAGTACTTC
CASSLALAWEQYF